The clone carrying this T cell receptor (beta chain) was observed a handful of times. The V end was cut by 7 bases, the J end by 3 bases, with 6 bases between. Looked up from germline, CDR1 is SNHLY and CDR2 is FYNNEI. The CDR3 spans 12 residues. The investigators amplified TCR beta CDR3 regions from RNA transcripts. The HTBI primer set served for first-round RT-PCR of the TCR CDR3. TCRdb reprocessed the multiplex PCR reads via MiXCR and lists one record per CDR3 protein. The sample includes hundreds of thousands of distinct CDR3 sequences, roughly 20% seen only once; the top ten take approximately 30%. Ophthalmopathy patients showed a Clinical Activity Score of at least 3, NOSPECS grade of at least 4 and duration under 3 months. Patients with uncontrolled infections, other autoimmune diseases, pregnancy or lactation were excluded. PBMCs were obtained from over 8.5 ml fresh peripheral blood. This specimen belongs to a study of T cells in Graves' hyperthyroidism and ophthalmopathy. In the study overall: Initial diagnosis, before any treatment, was when peripheral blood was collected.

Input material: blood. This receptor was obtained from a young man with Graves' ophthalmopathy. The chain uses TRBV2 and TRBJ1-4; the D is unclear. Written as DNA, the CDR3 is TGTGCCAGCACAGGAGCTAATGAAAAACTGTTTTTT. It encodes CASTGANEKLFF. Drawing the rest from reference TRBV2 and TRBJ1-4, the complete variable domain is EPEVTQTPSHQVTQMGQEVILRCVPISNHLYFYWYRQILGQKVEFLVSFYNNEISEKSEIFDDQFSVERPDGSNFTLKIRSTKLEDSAMYFCASTGANEKLFFGSGTQLSVL.